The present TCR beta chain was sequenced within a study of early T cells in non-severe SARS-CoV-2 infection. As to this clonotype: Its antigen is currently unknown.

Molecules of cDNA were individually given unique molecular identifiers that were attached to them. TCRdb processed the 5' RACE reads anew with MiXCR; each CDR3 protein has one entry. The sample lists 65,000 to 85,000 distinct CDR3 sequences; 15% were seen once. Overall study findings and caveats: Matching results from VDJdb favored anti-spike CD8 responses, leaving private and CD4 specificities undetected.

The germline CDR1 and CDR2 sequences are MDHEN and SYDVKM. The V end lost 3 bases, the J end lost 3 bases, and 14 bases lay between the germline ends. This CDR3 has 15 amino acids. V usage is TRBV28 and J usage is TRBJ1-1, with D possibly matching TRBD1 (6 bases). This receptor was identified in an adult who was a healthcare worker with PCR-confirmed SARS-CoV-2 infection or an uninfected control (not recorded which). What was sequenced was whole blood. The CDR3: CASSLVLGADTEAFF. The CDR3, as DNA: TGTGCCAGCAGTTTGGTACTGGGGGCGGACACTGAAGCTTTCTTT.